The 21 T cell receptor beta chains presented below share a single source sample, sequenced in a study of read filtering for tumor transcriptome and immune sequencing. Molecular barcoded adaptors covering alpha/delta and beta/gamma chains were used on around 370 ng RNA. Each CDR3 protein gets one entry after TCRdb re-called the reads with MiXCR. The sample shows 75,000 to 90,000 distinct CDR3 sequences, about 12% of them seen only once. Sequencing was performed on a population of CD138-negative cells sorted from bone marrow. These TCRs come from a donor aged 40 or older with multiple myeloma.

Only a few counts were recorded for this clonotype. The chain employs TRBV7-2 and TRBJ1-3; a possible D gene is TRBD1 (6 bases). The CDR3 is made up of 15 amino acids. Trimming shortened V by 5 bases and J by 2 bases, and 13 bases separated the two germline ends. Germline CDR1 reads SGHTA; CDR2 reads FQGNSA. CDR3 sequence (DNA): TGTGCCAGCAGCCGCAGCCAGGGGCCTGGAAACACCATATATTTT. It translates to CASSRSQGPGNTIYF.

The chain carries TRBV5-5 and TRBJ1-5; 8 bases map to TRBD1. Germline assignment: CDR1 SGHKS and CDR2 YYEKEE (reference sequence). This CDR3 has 14 amino acids. J lost 4 bases, V lost 1 base, and 1 base had no gene match. The CDR3: CASSLQGANQPQHF. CDR3 nucleotide sequence: TGTGCCAGCAGCTTGCAGGGGGCGAATCAGCCCCAGCATTTT.

Ten or more counts support this clonotype. The V and J genes are TRBV2 and TRBJ1-1; D may be TRBD1 (5 bases). The CDR3 extends over 12 amino acids. The germline V gene encodes CDR1 SNHLY and CDR2 FYNNEI. Trimming pared 8 bases from V and 6 bases from J, leaving 13 bases between. The CDR3 region is CASFGGDPEAFF. The CDR3 DNA is TGTGCCAGCTTTGGGGGAGACCCTGAAGCTTTCTTT.

This clonotype was seen only a few times. The chain carries TRBV9 and TRBJ2-5; D remains ambiguous. CDR1 and CDR2 from the germline V gene are SGDLS and YYNGEE. The CDR3 is 15 amino acids. The V and J ends lost 0 bases and 1 base respectively, with 10 bases between them. CDR3 nucleotide sequence: TGTGCCAGCAGCGTAGAGGGCAGGCCCCAAGAGACCCAGTACTTC. This sequence encodes CASSVEGRPQETQYF.

In its sample, this clonotype was seen many times. V is TRBV7-2 and J is TRBJ2-1; unclear D gene. The V and J ends lost 1 base and 4 bases respectively, with 5 bases between them. CDR3 length equals 13 residues. CDR1 SGHTA and CDR2 FQGNSA come from the germline V gene. CDR3 nucleotide sequence: TGTGCCAGCAGCTTAGATGGGTACAATGAGCAGTTCTTC. This gives the protein CASSLDGYNEQFF. Filled out from reference TRBV7-2 and TRBJ2-1, the complete variable domain reads GAGVSQSPSNKVTEKGKDVELRCDPISGHTALYWYRQSLGQGLEFLIYFQGNSAPDKSGLPSDRFSAERTGGSVSTLTIQRTQQEDSAVYLCASSLDGYNEQFFGPGTRLTVL.

The table lists this clonotype with many counts. The V and J genes are TRBV20-1 and TRBJ2-1; 8 nucleotides line up with TRBD1. Germline CDR1 reads DFQATT; CDR2 reads SNEGSKA (reference sequence). J was trimmed by 3 bases and V by 3 bases; bases with no gene match: 10. The CDR3 contains 16 residues. CDR3 region: CSARSSSGQGYNEQFF. CDR3 nucleotide sequence: TGCAGTGCTAGGAGCTCTTCCGGACAGGGCTACAATGAGCAGTTCTTC.

This clonotype was detected many times. The DNA of the CDR3 is TGTGCCAGCAGCTTGCTAGCGGTGAACACCGGGGAGCTGTTTTTT. This encodes CASSLLAVNTGELFF. V usage is TRBV7-3 and J usage is TRBJ2-2; 7 nucleotides line up with TRBD2. CDR3 size: 15 residues. Germline V CDR1 and CDR2: SGHTA, FQGTGA. The V gene end was trimmed by 3 bases and the J gene end by 1 base; junction bases not matched to a gene: 2.

In its sample, this clonotype was seen many times. The V call is TRBV29-1, the J call TRBJ2-7, with 11 bases identical to TRBD2. The germline V gene encodes CDR1 SQVTM and CDR2 ANQGSEA. CDR3 size: 14 residues. The V and J ends lost 6 bases and 4 bases, in that order; junction bases with no gene match: 8. In nucleotides, the CDR3 is TGCAGCGTCGCAACTAGCGGGAGAACGTACGAGCAGTACTTC. Translation gives CSVATSGRTYEQYF.

This clonotype was detected many times. This chain uses TRBV20-1 with TRBJ2-7, with 11 nucleotides matching TRBD2. The CDR3 spans 17 residues. Germline loops: CDR1 DFQATT, CDR2 SNEGSKA (reference sequence). The V segment lost 5 bases and the J segment 0 bases; nucleotides outside the gene matches: 12. CDR3 loop: CSARTGTSGISSYEQYF. DNA of the CDR3: TGCAGTGCTCGGACCGGGACTAGCGGCATTAGCTCCTACGAGCAGTACTTC.

This clonotype appeared many times. The CDR3 region is CASSLARVNQPQHF. CDR3 DNA sequence: TGTGCCAGCAGCTTAGCACGCGTGAATCAGCCCCAGCATTTT. The chain couples TRBV11-2 to TRBJ1-5; D not resolved. This CDR3 has 14 residues. CDR1 SGHAT and CDR2 FQNNGV come from the germline V gene. V was trimmed by 1 base and J by 4 bases, leaving 8 bases between them.

This clonotype has a count of ten or more. The chain employs TRBV20-1 and TRBJ2-1; D is undetermined. V was shortened by 1 base and J by 0 bases, with 7 bases between the two germline ends. Germline loops: CDR1 DFQATT, CDR2 SNEGSKA (reference sequence). The CDR3 covers 14 residues. As DNA, the CDR3 is TGCAGTGCTAGAGTACTGAGCTCCTACAATGAGCAGTTCTTC. Protein product: CSARVLSSYNEQFF.

This clonotype was observed at least ten times. The V gene is TRBV5-1, the J gene TRBJ2-7, with 7 bases fitting TRBD1. CDR1 is SGHRS, CDR2 YFSETQ, per germline. The CDR3 runs 12 residues. The ends lost 4 bases at V and 5 bases at J; junction bases unmatched: 3. The CDR3 DNA reads TGCGCCAGCAGCGAAGGACAGGACGAGCAGTACTTC. It yields the protein CASSEGQDEQYF.

This clonotype was found many times. The V gene is TRBV20-1, the J gene TRBJ2-1, with 9 bases lining up with TRBD2. Germline-derived CDR1 and CDR2 are DFQATT and SNEGSKA (reference sequence). The CDR3 consists of 14 residues. The junction had 1 base not matched to a gene; V was cut back by 1 base and J by 3 bases. CDR3 bases: TGCAGTGCTAGAGGGACTAGCGTCTACAATGAGCAGTTCTTC. Protein product: CSARGTSVYNEQFF.

Many counts were recorded for this clonotype. The junction shows a germline mismatch at one end, possibly a read error. This chain connects TRBV28 to TRBJ2-2, with D tentatively TRBD2 (6 bases). The CDR3 loop spans 14 amino acids. CDR1 MDHEN and CDR2 SYDVKM come from the germline V gene. The DNA for the CDR3 is TGTGCCACGGGAGAAGGGGCGAAGACCGGGGAGCTGTTTTTT. Protein product: CATGEGAKTGELFF. The entire variable domain, with the rest obtained from reference TRBV28 and TRBJ2-2, is as follows: DVKVTQSSRYLVKRTGEKVFLECVQDMDHENMFWYRQDPGLGLRLIYFSYDVKMKEKGDIPEGYSVSREKKERFSLILESASTNQTSMYLCATGEGAKTGELFFGEGSRLTVL.

V is TRBV7-8 and J is TRBJ2-3, with 10 bases aligning to TRBD2. This CDR3 contains 15 residues. Germline V gives CDR1 SGHVS, CDR2 FQNEAQ. After removal of 3 bases from V and 1 base from J, the junction contained 1 base not matched to a gene. The CDR3 sequence is CASSFGLAGTDTQYF. Here the CDR3 DNA reads TGTGCCAGCAGCTTCGGACTAGCGGGCACAGATACGCAGTATTTT.

This clonotype was observed at least ten times. This chain links TRBV7-2 with TRBJ2-3; the D call may be TRBD1 or TRBD2 (6 bases each). The V end lost 4 bases, the J end lost 10 bases, and 21 bases lay between the germline ends. The CDR3 consists of 15 residues. Per the germline V gene, CDR1 is SGHTA and CDR2 is FQGNSA. CDR3 DNA: TGTGCCAGCAGCTCACCTTCCCGGGGGCGAGAGGCGCAGTATTTT. Translating gives CASSSPSRGREAQYF. Together with reference TRBV7-2 and TRBJ2-3, the CDR3 gives the full variable domain: GAGVSQSPSNKVTEKGKDVELRCDPISGHTALYWYRQSLGQGLEFLIYFQGNSAPDKSGLPSDRFSAERTGGSVSTLTIQRTQQEDSAVYLCASSSPSRGREAQYFGPGTRLTVL.

In its sample, this clonotype was seen many times. V usage is TRBV27 and J usage is TRBJ1-5; 9 bases agree with TRBD1. This CDR3 region has 17 residues. Germline CDR1 MNHEY, CDR2 SMNVEV (reference sequence). Trimming cost V 0 bases and J 0 bases; bases outside gene matches: 3. CDR3 amino acids: CASSLSGGQGSNQPQHF. The CDR3 region has the DNA TGTGCCAGCAGTTTATCGGGGGGACAGGGTAGCAATCAGCCCCAGCATTTT.

This clonotype was detected many times. The genes are TRBV20-1 and TRBJ2-3; the match to TRBD2 covers 7 bases. Unmatched junction bases numbered 10, after V lost 5 bases and J lost 2 bases. The CDR3 is 15 residues long. Looked up from germline, CDR1 is DFQATT and CDR2 is SNEGSKA (reference sequence). This chain's CDR3 is CSAPVGGRPTDTQYF. The CDR3 DNA reads TGCAGTGCTCCAGTCGGGGGGAGGCCCACAGATACGCAGTATTTT.

This chain joins TRBV5-6 and TRBJ2-1; a possible D gene is TRBD1 (7 bases). V lost 4 bases and J lost 7, with 18 bases in between. This CDR3 has 15 residues. Germline lookup yields CDR1 SGHDT and CDR2 YYEEEE. The CDR3, as DNA: TGTGCCAGCAGCCGGGGGACAGTTAGTGGTAATGAGCAGTTCTTC. Its protein product is CASSRGTVSGNEQFF.

This clonotype appeared many times. The V and J genes are TRBV23-1 and TRBJ1-1; 7 bases are shared with TRBD1. TRBV23-1 is placed among ORFs of uncertain function. The CDR3 runs to 15 residues. The V gene end was trimmed by 0 bases and the J gene end by 3 bases; junction bases not matched to a gene: 4. The CDR3 protein is CASSQSKGAHTEAFF. The CDR3 DNA follows: TGCGCCAGCAGTCAATCAAAGGGGGCCCACACTGAAGCTTTCTTT.

The chain is built from TRBV20-1 and TRBJ2-6, with D possibly TRBD2 on 5 matching bases. The CDR3 runs 15 residues. Germline V lookup: CDR1 DFQATT, CDR2 SNEGSKA (reference sequence). The germline V and J ends were trimmed by 5 bases and 4 bases, with 15 bases remaining between them. The CDR3 here is CSAPGREFGANVLTF. CDR3 coding DNA: TGCAGTGCTCCCGGAAGGGAGTTCGGGGCCAACGTCCTGACTTTC.